The T cell receptor beta chain under discussion was sequenced for a study of T-cell reconstitution after alpha-beta-depleted transplantation in children. The CDR3 sequence is 15 residues long. The V end lost 5 bases, the J end lost 4 bases, and 16 bases lay between the germline ends. Per germline, CDR1 MDHEN and CDR2 SYDVKM. Unique molecular identifiers were incorporated during preparation of the TCRbeta library. TCRdb ran MiXCR on the PCR reads and lists one entry per CDR3 protein. The table shows about 980,000 distinct CDR3 sequences, with around 30% occurring only once. Regarding the study as a whole: Alpha-beta T cells present about two months after transplant were reported to originate from several hundred expanded graft clones. Some patients owed their high day-60 TCRbeta diversity to surviving recipient T cells and thymic progenitors. Fresh T-cell production supplied most of the T-cell counts and diversity seen one year after transplant.

Comments on this clonotype: What it binds is not known.

V is TRBV28 and J is TRBJ2-3, with a weak D call TRBD1 (8 bases). This receptor was taken from a boy under two years old who had a stem cell transplant for SCID, so the T cells may come from the graft donor. Specimen: PBMCs, mostly from graft donor cells, collected 360 days after TCRalphabeta/CD19-depleted stem cell transplant. The CDR3 is CASSDTGGVPDTQYF. The CDR3 coding sequence is TGTGCCAGCAGTGATACAGGGGGGGTGCCAGATACGCAGTATTTT.